The subject of this entry is one T cell receptor (beta chain). Its antigen remains unidentified. This specimen belongs to a study of sequential checkpoint blockade in melanoma. Study-level information: DNA from about a hundred pretreatment tumor samples underwent TCRβ immunosequencing. Study-level findings and limits: Clinical benefit was about 30 times likelier when tumor T-cell fraction and clonality increased. In arm A, pretreatment tumor clonality was associated with response.

Treatment defined: randomized to nivolumab then ipilimumab (arm A) or the reverse (arm B). The assay was immunoSEQ multiplex PCR, and TCRdb's table has in-frame clones only and misses some. Seen here are about 12,000 clones, 26% observed once, and the top ten hold approximately 19%. The TCR was taken from a human donor with melanoma. Sequencing was performed on tumor tissue (inferred from file names), taken from a patient given nivolumab and ipilimumab in sequence.

DNA for the CDR3: TGTGCCAGTAGTCCCAGAGGGGGCTATGGCTACACCTTC. Encoded protein: CASSPRGGYGYTF. V and J are TRBV19 and TRBJ1-2; D possibly corresponds to TRBD1 (6 bases). The CDR3 runs 13 residues. Trimming took off 5 bases at V and 4 bases at J, with 11 bases between the two ends. CDR1 is LNHDA, CDR2 SQIVND, per germline (reference sequence). Together with reference TRBV19 and TRBJ1-2, the CDR3 gives the full variable domain: DGGITQSPKYLFRKEGQNVTLSCEQNLNHDAMYWYRQDPGQGLRLIYYSQIVNDFQKGDIAEGYSVSREKKESFPLTVTSAQKNPTAFYLCASSPRGGYGYTFGSGTRLTVV.